These 21 T cell receptor beta chains share one sample of origin, sequenced in a study of regulatory T cells in long-lasting Graves disease. Time point specified: persistent/refractory GD, antithyroid drugs over 5 years with positive TRAb. Scientists built the TCR library using RNA that was extracted from PBMCs. The TCR beta library used iRepertoire HTBI primers with Arm-PCR amplification of CDR3. TCRdb itself ran the multiplex PCR reads through MiXCR, one entry per CDR3 protein. The sample has approximately 440,000 distinct CDR3 sequences; 23% are singletons. Here the sequenced sample was peripheral blood mononuclear cells (PBMCs), taken when the disease was refractory, from a patient treated with antithyroid drugs. The source of these receptors is a female donor with Graves disease.

This clonotype was found a few times. The CDR3 reads CASSQGRGGETQYF. CDR3 coding DNA: TGTGCCAGCAGCCAAGGCAGGGGCGGGGAGACCCAGTACTTC. V gene TRBV4-2 combines with J gene TRBJ2-5; a possible D gene is TRBD1 (6 bases). CDR1 and CDR2 (germline): LGHNA, YNFKEQ. The CDR3 is 14 residues long. V was shortened by 1 base and J by 5 bases, with 11 bases between the two germline ends.

This clonotype was counted ten times or more. The rearrangement links TRBV6-1 to TRBJ1-1; unclear D gene. This CDR3 region has 12 residues. Germline-derived CDR1 and CDR2 are MNHNS and SASEGT. Trimming removed 6 bases at V and 1 base at J, with 6 bases between. The CDR3 region is CASSQTNTEAFF. As DNA, the CDR3 is TGTGCCAGCAGCCAGACGAACACTGAAGCTTTCTTT.

As concerns this clonotype: Compared with germline, one end of the junction differs, possibly owing to a read error. The chain has TRBV7-2 and TRBJ2-2, with D perhaps being TRBD1 or TRBD2 (5 bases each). The length of the CDR3 is 12 residues. In germline, CDR1 is SGHTA, CDR2 FQGNSA. Here the CDR3 reads CASSLSAGDLFF. For the CDR3, the DNA is TGTGCCAGCAGCTTATCGGCCGGGGACCTGTTTTTT.

This clonotype came up a few times. This rearrangement joins TRBV7-9 to TRBJ2-7; D remains ambiguous. The CDR3 sequence is 16 residues long. Trimming removed 1 base at V and 2 bases at J, with 15 bases between. CDR1 SEHNR and CDR2 FQNEAQ come from the germline V gene (reference sequence). The CDR3 region is CASSLVVSPTPYEQYF. The CDR3 nucleotides read TGTGCCAGCAGCTTAGTGGTGTCACCTACCCCCTACGAGCAGTACTTC.

This clonotype showed up just a few times. The V gene is TRBV19, the J gene TRBJ1-1, with 8 bases aligning to TRBD1. Trimming cost V 5 bases and J 5 bases; bases outside gene matches: 7. This CDR3 is 14 amino acids long. Germline CDR1 is LNHDA and CDR2 is SQIVND (reference sequence). CDR3: CASSGRTGWTEAFF. The CDR3 nucleotides are TGTGCCAGTAGTGGGCGGACAGGGTGGACTGAAGCTTTCTTT.

This chain connects TRBV6-1 to TRBJ2-1, with D possibly TRBD2 on 6 matching bases. Germline CDR1 reads MNHNS; CDR2 reads SASEGT. Trimming shortened V by 2 bases and J by 2 bases, and 13 bases separated the two germline ends. This CDR3 has 16 residues. CDR3 in amino acids: CASSELGSPAYNEQFF. The CDR3 DNA reads as TGTGCCAGCAGTGAACTCGGGAGCCCAGCCTACAATGAGCAGTTCTTC.

CDR3: CSVDGILQKVGWQPQHF. In DNA form, the CDR3 reads TGCAGCGTTGACGGGATCCTCCAAAAAGTGGGTTGGCAGCCCCAGCATTTT. The chain combines TRBV29-1 with TRBJ1-5; D unresolved. Germline values: CDR1 SQVTM, CDR2 ANQGSEA. The CDR3 extends over 17 amino acids. Trimming pared 3 bases from V and 7 bases from J, leaving 25 bases between. The whole variable domain, filled in from reference TRBV29-1 and TRBJ1-5, reads SAVISQKPSRDICQRGTSLTIQCQVDSQVTMMFWYRQQPGQSLTLIATANQGSEATYESGFVIDKFPISRPNLTFSTLTVSNMSPEDSSIYLCSVDGILQKVGWQPQHFGDGTRLSIL.

This clonotype was observed at least ten times. The genes are TRBV28 and TRBJ2-5; 11 nucleotides match TRBD2. The V and J ends lost 5 bases and 5 bases, in that order; junction bases with no gene match: 13. The CDR3 has 17 residues. Germline V gene data show CDR1 as MDHEN and CDR2 as SYDVKM. The CDR3 loop reads CASSVQLAGDRFETQYF. The DNA of the CDR3 is TGTGCCAGCAGTGTACAACTAGCGGGAGATCGCTTCGAGACCCAGTACTTC.

This clonotype was detected ten times or more. The chain recombines TRBV11-3 with TRBJ2-7; 8 bases match TRBD1. This CDR3 is 15 amino acids long. Germline-derived CDR1 and CDR2 are SGHNT and YENEEA. V lost 0 bases to trimming and J lost 2 bases; unmatched junction nucleotides: 3. Written as DNA, the CDR3 is TGTGCCAGCAGCTTAGAGACAGGGGACGCCTACGAGCAGTACTTC. It translates to CASSLETGDAYEQYF.

This clonotype was detected ten times or more. The V call is TRBV28, the J call TRBJ1-5; maybe TRBD1 (6 bases). Between the trimmed V and J ends, which lost 7 bases and 4 bases, there was a span of 20 bases. The CDR3 sequence is 16 residues long. Germline V gene data show CDR1 as MDHEN and CDR2 as SYDVKM. The CDR3 DNA sequence: TGTGCCAGCAAAGATCGGCTCCGGACAGCTAATCAGCCCCAGCATTTT. Translation gives CASKDRLRTANQPQHF.

This clonotype has more than one count but fewer than ten. The chain carries TRBV3-1 and TRBJ2-2; no reliable D call. The CDR3 covers 16 residues. Germline V gene sequence: CDR1 LGHDT, CDR2 YNNKEL (reference sequence). V gave up 1 base and J gave up 1 base, with 10 bases separating them. The CDR3 sequence: CASSQGFQRNTGELFF. CDR3 in DNA: TGTGCCAGCAGCCAAGGATTTCAGAGGAACACCGGGGAGCTGTTTTTT.

This chain uses TRBV5-4 with TRBJ2-2; TRBD2 agrees at 13 bases. The ends lost 0 bases at V and 5 bases at J; junction bases unmatched: 4. Germline V gives CDR1 SGHNT, CDR2 YYREEE (reference sequence). CDR3 size: 17 residues. The CDR3 DNA sequence: TGTGCCAGCAGCTTGGGACTAGCGGGAGGAAAAACCGGGGAGCTGTTTTTT. It codes for CASSLGLAGGKTGELFF.

This clonotype was counted at least ten times. V usage is TRBV2 and J usage is TRBJ1-5; D gene uncertain. Germline CDR1 reads SNHLY; CDR2 reads FYNNEI. The V gene lost 6 bases and the J gene lost 4 bases, with 10 bases spanning the gap. The CDR3 totals 13 residues. Written as DNA, the CDR3 is TGTGCCAGCAGCTATGACAAAAATCAGCCCCAGCATTTT. The encoded protein is CASSYDKNQPQHF.

This clonotype was detected many times. The V gene is TRBV28, the J gene TRBJ1-2, with D possibly being TRBD1 (5 bases). Deletions cut 2 bases from V and 2 bases from J, with 9 bases between. The CDR3 is 14 amino acids. The germline CDR1 and CDR2 sequences are MDHEN and SYDVKM. The CDR3 coding sequence is TGTGCCAGCAGTTTAATTCGGGGCAACTATGGCTACACCTTC. Protein product: CASSLIRGNYGYTF.

The V gene is TRBV5-1, the J gene TRBJ2-1; TRBD2 matches 7 bases. The V gene end was trimmed by 2 bases and the J gene end by 4 bases; junction bases not matched to a gene: 9. The CDR3 is made up of 16 amino acids. Germline V gene sequence: CDR1 SGHRS, CDR2 YFSETQ. The CDR3 sequence is CASSFLSSGKYNEQFF. The CDR3 DNA is TGCGCCAGCAGCTTTTTATCTAGCGGAAAGTACAATGAGCAGTTCTTC.

This clonotype occurred many times. The chain has TRBV20-1 and TRBJ1-2; D call uncertain. V gave up 6 bases and J gave up 2 bases, with 13 bases separating them. The germline V gene has CDR1 DFQATT and CDR2 SNEGSKA (reference sequence). This CDR3 contains 13 residues. The CDR3 protein is CSAALEGNYGYTF. As DNA, the CDR3 is TGCAGTGCAGCGTTGGAGGGCAACTATGGCTACACCTTC.

This clonotype was seen many times. The chain joins TRBV28 to TRBJ1-1; D gene uncertain. This CDR3 has 12 amino acids. V was clipped by 3 bases and J by 6 bases, with 8 bases between them. The germline V gene encodes CDR1 MDHEN and CDR2 SYDVKM. The CDR3 loop reads CASSFRLPEAFF. CDR3 sequence (DNA): TGTGCCAGCAGTTTCCGCCTTCCTGAAGCTTTCTTT.

The rearrangement joins TRBV24-1 to TRBJ2-6; D is unclear. The CDR3 covers 17 residues. Germline V lookup: CDR1 KGHDR, CDR2 SFDVKD. V was cut by 4 bases and J by 0 bases, with 12 bases left in between. This CDR3 is CATSDSGRFSGANVLTF. The CDR3 DNA follows: TGTGCCACCAGTGACTCAGGACGGTTCTCTGGGGCCAACGTCCTGACTTTC.

This clonotype was seen only a few times. This chain uses TRBV19 with TRBJ1-6; D may be TRBD1 (5 bases). Germline CDR1 LNHDA, CDR2 SQIVND (reference sequence). V gave up 9 bases and J gave up 6 bases, with 12 bases separating them. This CDR3 has 13 amino acids. The DNA for the CDR3 is TGTGCCAGCGGGACGGCGGGTAATTCACCCCTCCACTTT. It translates to CASGTAGNSPLHF.

Ten or more counts support this clonotype. The chain joins TRBV18 to TRBJ2-7; no definite D call. The CDR3 is made up of 12 amino acids. CDR1 KGHSH and CDR2 LQKENI come from the germline V gene. Deletions cut 8 bases from V and 2 bases from J, with 10 bases between. CDR3 DNA sequence: TGTGCCAGCAGCTTAGTGACCTACGAGCAGTACTTC. Translating it yields CASSLVTYEQYF.

The chain uses TRBV5-1 and TRBJ1-4; D not resolved. CDR3 length: 14 amino acids. Germline assignment: CDR1 SGHRS and CDR2 YFSETQ. Trimming left V 5 bases short and J 0 bases short, with 8 bases between. The CDR3 sequence is CASRESPTNEKLFF. The CDR3 DNA reads TGCGCCAGCAGAGAATCTCCAACTAATGAAAAACTGTTTTTT.